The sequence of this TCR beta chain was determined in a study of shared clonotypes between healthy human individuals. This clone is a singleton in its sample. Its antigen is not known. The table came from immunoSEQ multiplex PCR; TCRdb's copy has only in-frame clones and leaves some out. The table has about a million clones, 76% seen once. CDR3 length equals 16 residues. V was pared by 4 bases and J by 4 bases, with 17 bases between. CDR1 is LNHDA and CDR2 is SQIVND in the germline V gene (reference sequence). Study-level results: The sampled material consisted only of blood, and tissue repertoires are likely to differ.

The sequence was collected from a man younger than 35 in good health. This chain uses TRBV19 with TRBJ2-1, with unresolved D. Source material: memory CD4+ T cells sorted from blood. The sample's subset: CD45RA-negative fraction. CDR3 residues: CASSSRSRQIYNEQFF. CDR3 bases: TGTGCCAGTAGTAGTCGGTCCCGACAAATTTACAATGAGCAGTTCTTC.